This T cell receptor (beta chain) was recovered during a study of Tregs in tolerant kidney transplant recipients. General study points: Nucleotide sequences could not be compared across some patients' samples due to primer changes.

Losses at the gene ends were 4 bases for V and 3 bases for J; bases not matched to a gene: 6. Germline lookup yields CDR1 SGHAT and CDR2 FQNNGV. CDR3 length: 15 residues. Unstimulated Tregs (CD4+CD25+CD127-) and CD4+CD25- non-Tregs were sorted from PBMCs. Before regulatory T cell sorting, thawed PBMCs rested overnight at 37°C in about 220 IU/ml IL-2. Generated by immunoSEQ multiplex PCR, the TCRdb table keeps only in-frame clones and is missing some. The sample comprises some 64,000 clones, about 98% of which are singletons, and 0.34% rests with the top ten. Details on this clone: The antigen is not known.

This specimen consisted of Tregs from blood, obtained before the transplant. The source of this sequence is a human donor who received a combined kidney and bone marrow transplant. J is TRBJ2-3 and V is TRBV11-2; 8 bases fit TRBD1. This CDR3 is CASSSSGTGTDTQYF. In DNA, the CDR3 is TGTGCCAGCAGCTCCTCCGGGACAGGAACAGATACGCAGTATTTT.